A selection of T cell receptor beta chains follows, all from one sample in a study of T cell changes during pregnancy in multiple sclerosis. The assay was immunoSEQ multiplex PCR, and TCRdb's table has in-frame clones only and misses some. The sample lists tens of thousands of clones; 85% to 95% were seen once. Sequenced material: CD4+ T cells from peripheral blood mononuclear cells, taken in the second trimester of pregnancy. The receptor set was obtained from a female donor with multiple sclerosis, enrolled in a pregnancy study. The CDR3 runs from the conserved cysteine through the conserved F or W. The D gene is left open where the match is weak. A row's size may be missing; if present it is once, few, many or a size class.

size: .; D: TRBD1; V: TRBV7-2; J: TRBJ2-1; DNA: TGTGCCAGCAGCCCAAACAGGGGCGGCAATGAGCAGTTCTTC; CDR3: CASSPNRGGNEQFF
size: .; D: TRBD1; V: TRBV6-6; J: TRBJ1-6; DNA: TGTGCCAGTCGGACAGGGGAGTCACCCCTCCACTTT; CDR3: CASRTGESPLHF
size: .; D: .; V: TRBV9; J: TRBJ2-3; DNA: TGTGCCAGCAGCGTAGGTCCCAGGGGGGCAGATACGCAGTATTTT; CDR3: CASSVGPRGADTQYF
size: .; D: .; V: TRBV16; J: TRBJ2-7; DNA: TGTGCCAGCAGCTACTTGGACAGCTCCTACGAGCAGTACTTC; CDR3: CASSYLDSSYEQYF
size: .; D: .; V: TRBV6-6; J: TRBJ2-2; DNA: TGTGCCAGCAGTTACATGGGAGACACCGGGGAGCTGTTTTTT; CDR3: CASSYMGDTGELFF
size: .; D: .; V: TRBV7-8; J: TRBJ1-1; DNA: TGTGCCAGCAGCTTAAGTACCGGGAACACTGAAGCTTTCTTT; CDR3: CASSLSTGNTEAFF
size: .; D: TRBD1; V: TRBV27; J: TRBJ1-6; DNA: TGTGCCAGCGGACAGGGCCGCTCCTATAATTCACCCCTCCACTTT; CDR3: CASGQGRSYNSPLHF
size: .; D: TRBD2; V: TRBV15; J: TRBJ2-4; DNA: TGTGCCACCAGCAGAGAAGCAGCGGGGGGCGCCAAAAACATTCAGTACTTC; CDR3: CATSREAAGGAKNIQYF
size: .; D: .; V: TRBV6-5; J: TRBJ1-1; DNA: TGTGCCAGCAGGCCCCACAGGGAGAGGAACACTGAAGCTTTCTTT; CDR3: CASRPHRERNTEAFF
size: .; D: TRBD1; V: TRBV28; J: TRBJ1-5; DNA: TGTGCCAGCGTAAATCCGGGACAGGGACGCAATCAGCCCCAGCATTTT; CDR3: CASVNPGQGRNQPQHF
size: .; D: TRBD1; V: TRBV11-2; J: TRBJ1-6; DNA: TGTGCCAGCAGCTTAGGTGGACAGGGGAATTCACCCCTCCACTTT; CDR3: CASSLGGQGNSPLHF
size: .; D: .; V: TRBV9; J: TRBJ2-2; DNA: TGTGCCAGCAGCGTAGCCCCCAAGGACAGGAACACCGGGGAGCTGTTTTTT; CDR3: CASSVAPKDRNTGELFF
size: .; D: TRBD2; V: TRBV4-1; J: TRBJ2-5; DNA: TGCGCCAGCAGCCAAGATTGGATAGCGGGGGCCTGGGCGGACGAGACCCAGTACTTC; CDR3: CASSQDWIAGAWADETQYF
size: .; D: TRBD1; V: TRBV6-1; J: TRBJ2-3; DNA: TGTGCCAGCAAGTGGACAGGCAAAGATACGCAGTATTTT; CDR3: CASKWTGKDTQYF
size: .; D: TRBD2; V: TRBV19; J: TRBJ2-1; DNA: TGTGCCAGTAGAAGGAGCGGGGGGATCAACAATGAGCAGTTCTTC; CDR3: CASRRSGGINNEQFF
size: .; D: TRBD2; V: TRBV7-2; J: TRBJ2-7; DNA: TGTGCCAGCAGCCTGCCCGGGACTAGCTACGAGCAGTACTTC; CDR3: CASSLPGTSYEQYF
size: .; D: .; V: TRBV29-1; J: TRBJ2-1; DNA: TGCAGCGTTGGAGGTAATGAGCAGTTCTTC; CDR3: CSVGGNEQFF
size: .; D: .; V: TRBV29-1; J: TRBJ1-1; DNA: TGCAGCGTTGGTCCAGGGCTGAACACTGAAGCTTTCTTT; CDR3: CSVGPGLNTEAFF
size: .; D: .; V: TRBV5-4; J: TRBJ2-7; DNA: TGTGCCAGCAGCTGGGGACGGGAGATATCCTACGAGCAGTACTTC; CDR3: CASSWGREISYEQYF
size: few; D: TRBD1; V: TRBV27; J: TRBJ1-2; DNA: TGTGCCAGCAGTCCGCGGGACAGGCCTAACTATGGCTACACCTTC; CDR3: CASSPRDRPNYGYTF
size: few; D: TRBD1; V: TRBV4-1; J: TRBJ1-2; DNA: TGCGCCAGCAGCCGACAGGGGTTGCATGGCTACACCTTC; CDR3: CASSRQGLHGYTF
size: .; D: TRBD2; V: TRBV30; J: TRBJ2-7; DNA: TGTGCCTGGAGTAGTAGCGGGCTTGGCGAGCAGTACTTC; CDR3: CAWSSSGLGEQYF
size: .; D: TRBD1; V: TRBV29-1; J: TRBJ2-1; DNA: TGCAGCGTTGAAGAAGGTCTCAGGGGGCCCAATGAGCAGTTCTTC; CDR3: CSVEEGLRGPNEQFF
size: .; D: .; V: TRBV5-1; J: TRBJ1-2; DNA: TGCGCCAGCAGCTTGGACAGGGAAAGACATGGCTACACCTTC; CDR3: CASSLDRERHGYTF
size: .; D: TRBD2; V: TRBV4-1; J: TRBJ2-2; DNA: TGCGCCAGCCGTTCCGGGACTAGCCTCCCCGGGGAGCTGTTTTTT; CDR3: CASRSGTSLPGELFF
size: .; D: .; V: TRBV9; J: TRBJ2-3; DNA: TGTGCCAGCAGTCTCGAGCTAGATACGCAGTATTTT; CDR3: CASSLELDTQYF
size: .; D: TRBD2; V: TRBV28; J: TRBJ2-7; DNA: TGTGCCAGCAGTTTCGGATTTAGCGGGAGGGCTAGGGAGCAGTACTTC; CDR3: CASSFGFSGRAREQYF
size: .; D: .; V: TRBV28; J: TRBJ2-4; DNA: TGTGCCAGCAGTTTAAACGGGTTCATTCAGTACTTC; CDR3: CASSLNGFIQYF
size: .; D: TRBD2; V: TRBV7-6; J: TRBJ2-5; DNA: TGTGCCAGCAGCTTAATGGCGGCGAATAGCGGGGGAGGGGAGACCCAGTACTTC; CDR3: CASSLMAANSGGGETQYF
size: .; D: TRBD1; V: TRBV5-4; J: TRBJ1-2; DNA: TGTGCCAGCAGCTTGGTAGTGGGACAGGGTCGGGGCTACACCTTC; CDR3: CASSLVVGQGRGYTF
size: .; D: .; V: TRBV29-1; J: TRBJ1-2; DNA: TGCAGCGTTGAGAGCGGAGGAGGCTATGGCTACACCTTC; CDR3: CSVESGGGYGYTF
size: .; D: .; V: TRBV19; J: TRBJ1-5; DNA: TGTGCCAGTAGTCCGCGACAGGCTAGGAGCAATCAGCCCCAGCATTTT; CDR3: CASSPRQARSNQPQHF
size: .; D: TRBD2; V: TRBV2; J: TRBJ2-5; DNA: TGTGCCAGCAGTGCGTCTAGCGGGAGGGAGACCCAGTACTTC; CDR3: CASSASSGRETQYF
size: .; D: .; V: TRBV11-2; J: TRBJ1-2; DNA: TGTGCCAGCAGCTCATCAGGGGTAAATGGCTACACCTTC; CDR3: CASSSSGVNGYTF
size: .; D: .; V: TRBV7-9; J: TRBJ2-3; DNA: TGTGCCAGCAGCTTAGGGAGGGATATACTCACGACATCTGATACGCAGTATTTT; CDR3: CASSLGRDILTTSDTQYF
size: .; D: .; V: TRBV20-1; J: TRBJ2-5; DNA: TGCAGTGCTAGAGATGGAGACCTACTCTACTTC; CDR3: CSARDGDLLYF
size: .; D: TRBD2; V: TRBV28; J: TRBJ2-7; DNA: TGTATTTCGACTAGCGGGAGCTACGAGCAGTACTTC; CDR3: CISTSGSYEQYF